This T cell receptor (beta chain) was recorded in a study of T cell repertoires in cytomegalovirus infection (dated by TCRdb to between 2019 and 2020). Study-level background: The HLA type of each donor mattered for the analysis, because public TCR beta signatures pointed to carriage of CMV infection along with the matching HLA type. Results the study describes overall, beyond this receptor: Carriers of CMV infection plus the relevant HLA type were discriminated by the cumulative frequency of public TCR beta family members in the study cohort and in an independent roughly 400-donor cohort. In the ex vivo response, HLA-C-restricted CMV-specific TCR beta clonotypes were dominant, and in two of eight donors the single most frequent clonotype came from this HLA-C-restricted group.

The run used an Illumina HiSeq 1500. TCRdb applied fastp at Q25 and MiXCR to the public reads, then kept only in-frame beta chains. Rows merge per CDR3 protein into single entries with the most common DNA and genes. A total of about 360,000 distinct CDR3 sequences appear in this sample, approximately 18% of them only once. The ten largest clones take up 8.7% of the sample. This clonotype has just a few counts. The specificity of this receptor is unknown. Base quality data are lacking; no much larger clone is found one base away. Looking up the germline V gene yields CDR1 MNHNS and CDR2 SASEGT. The germline V and J ends show losses of 2 bases and 7 bases respectively, and no gene match explains 4 bases of the junction. The CDR3 spans 15 residues, from the cysteine through the phenylalanine. The retained sequence is limited to the CDR3, 45 bases, with the frame set at the first base.

The chain couples TRBV6-1 to TRBJ1-6, with 8 bases in between that match TRBD1. The clonotype originates from a human donor in good health (CMV status not recorded). Some clones in this sample may be carry-over from other donors' samples. The sample taken for sequencing was PBMCs. For the CDR3, the sequence is CASSEQGAVNSPLHF. At the DNA level, the sequence is TGTGCCAGCAGTGAACAGGGGGCAGTGAATTCACCCCTCCACTTT.